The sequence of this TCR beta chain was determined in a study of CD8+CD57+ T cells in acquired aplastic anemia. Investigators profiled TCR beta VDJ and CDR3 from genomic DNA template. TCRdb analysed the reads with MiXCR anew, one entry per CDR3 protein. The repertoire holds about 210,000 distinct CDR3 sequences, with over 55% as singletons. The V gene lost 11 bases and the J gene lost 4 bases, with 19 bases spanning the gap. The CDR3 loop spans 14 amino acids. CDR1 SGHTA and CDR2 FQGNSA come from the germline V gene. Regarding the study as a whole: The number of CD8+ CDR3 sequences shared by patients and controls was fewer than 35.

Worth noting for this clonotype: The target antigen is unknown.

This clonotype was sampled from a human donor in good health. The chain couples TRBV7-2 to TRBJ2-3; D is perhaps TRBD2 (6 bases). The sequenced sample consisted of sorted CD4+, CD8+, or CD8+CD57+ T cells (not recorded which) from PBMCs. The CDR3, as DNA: TGTGCCGGCGGGACCGGGAGCCCCGCAGATACGCAGTATTTT. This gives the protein CAGGTGSPADTQYF.